Below, one TCR beta chain is given with its context. The sample is drawn from a study of graft-versus-host responses after intestinal transplantation. V lost 2 bases and J lost 3; bases outside the gene matches: 7. The CDR3 loop spans 16 amino acids. The germline CDR1 and CDR2 sequences are SNHLY and FYNNEI. Assay: immunoSEQ multiplex PCR; the TCRdb copy retains only in-frame clones and omits some. Of around 19,000 clones listed, roughly a third were seen once; the top ten hold 2% to 2.5%. This sequence was found in a human patient who was an organ donor for intestinal transplantation. The sample consisted of alloreactive CD4+ T cells from a mixed lymphocyte reaction culture, taken before transplantation. The subset is: CFSE-low proliferating T cells sorted from roughly six-day pre-transplant mixed lymphocyte reaction (GvH or HvG direction). V gene TRBV2 combines with J gene TRBJ2-3; 8 bases fit TRBD2. CDR3 nucleotide sequence: TGTGCCAGCAGTGAAACGGGAGGGACCGCTACAGATACGCAGTATTTT. Translating gives CASSETGGTATDTQYF.